This TCR beta chain was captured in a study of T-cell reconstitution after alpha-beta-depleted transplantation in children (dated by TCRdb to the mid-2010s). About the investigation overall: The study quantitatively tracked T-cell immune reconstitution after TCRalphabeta/CD19-depleted allogeneic hematopoietic cell transplantation in children using TCR repertoire profiling.

The germline V end is reduced by 5 bases and the J end by 2 bases; junction bases left unmatched: 5. The CDR3 measures 14 amino acids from cysteine to phenylalanine. Only the CDR3 portion is preserved as DNA: 42 bases, with reading frame beginning at the first base. The intended sense of this specimen's treatment or condition label: allogeneic hematopoietic cell transplantation with graft depleted of TCRalphabeta T cells and CD19 B cells. The children who served as transplant recipients had been given grafts of TCRalphabeta/CD19-depleted allogeneic hematopoietic cells. On the study overall, not on this receptor specifically: Hyperexpanded clone frequencies declined over subsequent months; after one year, T-cell counts and TCRbeta diversity were mostly attributed to newly produced T cells. The apparently early alphabetaT-cell count recovery about two months after transplant was reportedly dependent on only several hundred rapidly expanded clones derived from non-depleted graft cells. The high TCRbeta diversity at day 60 in some patients was ascribed to recipient T cells and intrathymic progenitors that had survived conditioning.

This clonotype was detected only a few times. Its cognate antigen has yet to be identified. There are no base qualities to consult, and no much larger clone falls within one base. Libraries were prepared through PCR. Sequencing instrument: Illumina HiSeq 2500. TCR libraries were prepared with molecular barcoding, using unique molecular identifiers to normalize TCRbeta repertoire quantification. The raw public reads went through TCRdb reprocessing: fastp at Q25, MiXCR clone calling, in-frame beta chains kept. Rows are combined by CDR3 protein, so each entry shows the most common genes and DNA. The sample data list around 700,000 distinct CDR3 sequences, and around 14% of these were observed just once. 0.79% of the sample goes to the ten largest clones.

The sequenced sample was PBMCs, obtained before TCRalphabeta/CD19-depleted stem cell transplant. This TCR was recovered from a girl under 10 years old with congenital amegakaryocytic thrombocytopenia, due to receive a stem cell transplant. The chain is made from TRBV12-3 or TRBV12-4 and TRBJ2-5, and TRBD2 matches 7 of the central bases. The DNA sequence follows: TGTGCCAGCAGTGCCAGCGGGGTTCAAGAGACCCAGTACTTC. Its amino acids are CASSASGVQETQYF.